This record looks at one TCR beta chain sequence and its context. Trimming cost V 1 base and J 6 bases; bases outside gene matches: 6. This CDR3 contains 15 residues. The V gene's germline CDR1 is SNHLY and CDR2 FYNNEI. A multiplex PCR was run with 60 Vbeta primers and 13 Jbeta primers. Sequencing was performed with immunoSEQ multiplex PCR; in TCRdb, only in-frame clones are kept and a portion is missing. The sample has 120,000 or so clones, 17% seen once. This specimen comes from a study of cytomegalovirus exposure and HLA in healthy donors. This TCR derives from a female donor in good health and CMV-seropositive. Sequencing was carried out using PBMCs. J is TRBJ1-1 and V is TRBV2; 9 bases fit TRBD1. The CDR3 spells CASSEVSGDRAEAFF. DNA of the CDR3: TGTGCCAGCAGTGAAGTAAGCGGGGACAGGGCTGAAGCTTTCTTT.